Listed below are T cell receptor beta chains from one sample, sequenced in a study of cytomegalovirus exposure and HLA in healthy donors. The protocol was immunoSEQ multiplex PCR, while the TCRdb copy is restricted to in-frame clones and leaves out a portion. Counted here are around 200,000 clones, 75% to 85% occurring once; the ten biggest clones make up approximately 2.4%. The sequenced material came from PBMCs. All receptors derive from a woman between 45 and 60 years old in good health and CMV-seronegative. CDR3s include the opening cysteine and the closing phenylalanine or tryptophan. D genes are given only for firm matches. Clone size is stated in some rows and not others, as once, few, many or a class when expanded.

j_call | cdr3_length | v_call | d_call | clone_size | cdr3_nt | cdr3_aa
TRBJ2-1 | 15 | TRBV11-2 | TRBD2 | NA | TGTGCCAGCAGCCGCGGGAGGGCCGTCTACAATGAGCAGTTCTTC | CASSRGRAVYNEQFF
TRBJ2-7 | 13 | TRBV2 | NA | NA | TGTGCCAGCAGTCCCAGGGGGGCCTACGAGCAGTACTTC | CASSPRGAYEQYF
TRBJ2-2 | 12 | TRBV12-5 | NA | NA | TGTGCTAGTGGTGATGAGACCGGGGAGCTGTTTTTT | CASGDETGELFF
TRBJ2-5 | 13 | TRBV2 | NA | NA | TGTGCCAGCAGTGCCGACTTGAGAGAGACCCAGTACTTC | CASSADLRETQYF
TRBJ2-7 | 10 | TRBV20-1 | TRBD1 | NA | TGCAGTGCTTATGACAGGGGGGAGTACTTC | CSAYDRGEYF
TRBJ2-2 | 13 | TRBV7-3 | NA | NA | TGTGCCAGCAGCAGGACAAACACCGGGGAGCTGTTTTTT | CASSRTNTGELFF
TRBJ1-4 | 17 | TRBV19 | NA | NA | TGTGCCAGTAGTACATCCTCGACACCTACAACTAATGAAAAACTGTTTTTT | CASSTSSTPTTNEKLFF
TRBJ1-1 | 15 | TRBV28 | TRBD1 | NA | TGTGCCAGCAGTTTAGGAGCAGGGGGGAACACTGAAGCTTTCTTT | CASSLGAGGNTEAFF
TRBJ1-4 | 17 | TRBV7-9 | TRBD1 | NA | TGTGCCAGCGGCGGACAGGGAGTGATTAGGGGTAATGAAAAACTGTTTTTT | CASGGQGVIRGNEKLFF
TRBJ1-5 | 16 | TRBV7-9 | TRBD1 | NA | TGTTCCAGCAGTCGACAGGGGACTCATAGCAATCAGCCCCAGCATTTT | CSSSRQGTHSNQPQHF
TRBJ2-1 | 13 | TRBV29-1 | TRBD2 | few | TGCAGTACTAGCGGGGGGTCCTACAATGAGCAGTTCTTC | CSTSGGSYNEQFF
TRBJ2-3 | 16 | TRBV5-1 | TRBD2 | few | TGCGCCAGCAGCCTGATTAGCGGGGGTCGTGCAGATACGCAGTATTTT | CASSLISGGRADTQYF
TRBJ1-5 | 13 | TRBV5-1 | NA | NA | TGCGCCAGCAGCTTGGGGGCAGGTCAGCCCCAGCATTTT | CASSLGAGQPQHF
TRBJ1-2 | 14 | TRBV6-1 | NA | NA | TGTGCCAGCAGTGAAGGGACAGTTAACTATGGCTACACCTTC | CASSEGTVNYGYTF
TRBJ1-5 | 15 | TRBV5-1 | NA | NA | TGCGCCAGCAGCCCGGGGGGATACAGCAATCAGCCCCAGCATTTT | CASSPGGYSNQPQHF